Listed here is a single T cell receptor beta chain. The data derive from a study of blood T cell repertoires in COVID-19. About the research overall: Samples came from the United States, Italy and Spain, spanning acute and convalescent COVID-19.

Profiling relied on immunoSEQ multiplex PCR, and the TCRdb table lists in-frame clones only, not all of them. The sample holds some 3,000 clones, roughly nine tenths seen once. The CDR3 has 12 residues. Trimming removed 1 base from V and 11 bases from J, with 6 bases in between. CDR1 and CDR2 from the germline V gene are SGHTA and FQGNSA. V gene TRBV7-2 combines with J gene TRBJ1-6; a weak D match, TRBD1 (6 bases). The sample was peripheral blood. The clonotype comes from a human donor with active COVID-19. The donor label of this sample is uncertain. The CDR3 sequence is CASSLDRAPLHF. The CDR3 DNA sequence: TGTGCCAGCAGCTTAGACAGGGCACCCCTCCACTTT.